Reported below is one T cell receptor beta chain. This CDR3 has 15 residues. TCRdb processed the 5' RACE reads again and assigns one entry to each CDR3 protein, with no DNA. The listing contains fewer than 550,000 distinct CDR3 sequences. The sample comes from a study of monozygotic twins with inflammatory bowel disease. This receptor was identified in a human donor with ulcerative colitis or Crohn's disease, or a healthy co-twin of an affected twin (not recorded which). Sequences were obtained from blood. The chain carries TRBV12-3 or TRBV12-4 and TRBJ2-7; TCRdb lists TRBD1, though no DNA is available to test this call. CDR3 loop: CASSIGTARSYEQYF.